One sample yielded the 8 T cell receptor beta chains listed below, sequenced in a study of blood T cells in healthy people across ages. Through a sample-barcoded 5' primer and a J-beta primer mix, a second PCR was run for roughly 6 to 12 cycles. TCRdb reprocessed the 5' RACE reads via MiXCR and lists one record per CDR3 protein. Here the sample spans some 640,000 distinct CDR3 sequences, approximately 30% being singletons. Input material: blood. The receptors were sampled from a woman older than 75 in good health.

The table lists this clonotype with a few counts. The V gene is TRBV5-1, the J gene TRBJ2-3; TRBD1 might be the D (6 bases). This CDR3 is 14 amino acids long. The V end lost 6 bases, the J end lost 4 bases, and 15 bases lay between the germline ends. Germline V gene sequence: CDR1 SGHRS, CDR2 YFSETQ. CDR3 loop: CASKPYEGADTQYF. CDR3 nucleotides: TGCGCCAGCAAGCCCTATGAGGGGGCAGATACGCAGTATTTT.

Only a few counts were recorded for this clonotype. The chain links TRBV11-1 to TRBJ2-2; 9 nucleotides agree with TRBD1. Germline lookup yields CDR1 SGHAT and CDR2 FQDESV (reference sequence). The CDR3 covers 16 residues. V shed 4 bases and J 4 bases; nucleotides not matched to a gene: 7. The CDR3 sequence: CASSYEDRGGTGELFF. Written as DNA, the CDR3 is TGTGCCAGCAGCTATGAGGACAGGGGTGGCACCGGGGAGCTGTTTTTT.

Note on this clonotype: A much larger clonotype is one base distant, so this may be a read error. V and J are TRBV7-9 and TRBJ2-4; D is ambiguous. The J call may be mistaken, given a closer DNA end match to TRBJ2-7. The CDR3 is made up of 13 amino acids. CDR1 and CDR2 (germline): SEHNR, FQNEAQ (reference sequence). The CDR3 DNA is TGTGCCAGCAGCCCAAGTGTGGATTACGAGCAGTACTTC. This codes for CASSPSVDYEQYF.

Ten or more counts support this clonotype. The rearrangement joins TRBV7-3 to TRBJ2-3, with TRBD1 matching 8 bases. The V gene end was trimmed by 5 bases and the J gene end by 2 bases; junction bases not matched to a gene: 3. Germline assignment: CDR1 SGHTA and CDR2 FQGTGA. The CDR3 loop spans 14 amino acids. The CDR3 coding sequence is TGTGCCAGCAGCCAGACAGGGGCCACAGATACGCAGTATTTT. It encodes CASSQTGATDTQYF.

In this sample, this clonotype turned up many times. The chain employs TRBV6-6 and TRBJ2-5; TRBD2 is a possible D gene (6 bases). The germline V gene encodes CDR1 MNHNY and CDR2 SVGAGI (reference sequence). Trimming took 7 bases from V and 4 from J, leaving 13 bases between them. The CDR3 sequence is 13 residues long. The CDR3 loop is CASKSDGGETQYF. The DNA of the CDR3 is TGTGCCAGCAAATCAGACGGGGGAGAGACCCAGTACTTC.

This clonotype was observed many times. The rearrangement links TRBV6-2 or TRBV6-3 to TRBJ1-1; a weak D match, TRBD1 (5 bases). The CDR3 totals 12 residues. In germline, CDR1 is MNHEY, CDR2 SVGEGT. Trimming took off 2 bases at V and 11 bases at J, with 12 bases between the two ends. CDR3 DNA: TGTGCCAGCAGTTACGGGGCAGGAATGGCTTTCTTT. Its protein is CASSYGAGMAFF.

The chain recombines TRBV4-3 with TRBJ1-1; D remains unclear. The CDR3 is made up of 17 amino acids. Germline V gene lookup returns CDR1 LGHNA and CDR2 YSLEER. Trimming removed 4 bases at V and 0 bases at J, with 18 bases between. DNA of the CDR3: TGCGCCAGCAGCCGCAAACCGACGGAAAGGGTGAACACTGAAGCTTTCTTT. Its protein product is CASSRKPTERVNTEAFF.

This clonotype was picked up many times. The CDR3 is CASRPLAASYNEQFF. The CDR3 nucleotides read TGTGCCAGCAGACCTTTGGCAGCCTCCTACAATGAGCAGTTCTTC. V and J are TRBV27 and TRBJ2-1, with D hard to call. Deletions cut 6 bases from V and 0 bases from J, with 12 bases between. CDR3 length: 15 amino acids. Germline-derived CDR1 and CDR2 are MNHEY and SMNVEV (reference sequence).